Sequencing of this T cell receptor (beta chain) was carried out in a study of blood T cell repertoires in COVID-19. Whole-study context: The samples span acute and convalescent COVID-19 from the United States, Italy and Spain.

The method was immunoSEQ multiplex PCR; TCRdb's version includes in-frame clones alone and lacks a portion of them. Of about 160,000 clones detected, about 80% appear once; the ten largest clones hold 3.4%. The germline V gene has CDR1 SGHTA and CDR2 FQGNSA. The CDR3 contains 14 residues. Deletions cut 3 bases from V and 7 bases from J, with 10 bases between. The origin of this receptor is a woman aged 55-70 years who had recovered from COVID-19. V usage is TRBV7-2 and J usage is TRBJ1-6, with D maybe TRBD1 (6 bases). Sequenced material: PBMCs or T cells enriched from blood (not recorded which). CDR3 loop: CASSFSGGNSPLHF. The CDR3 bases are TGTGCCAGCAGCTTTTCGGGGGGCAATTCACCCCTCCACTTT. The whole variable domain, remainder taken from reference TRBV7-2 and TRBJ1-6, is GAGVSQSPSNKVTEKGKDVELRCDPISGHTALYWYRQSLGQGLEFLIYFQGNSAPDKSGLPSDRFSAERTGGSVSTLTIQRTQQEDSAVYLCASSFSGGNSPLHFGNGTRLTVT.